This T cell receptor (beta chain) derives from a study of early stage breast cancer tumors. Background on the study: Of approximately 16 invasive breast tumors, about a dozen were hormone receptor-positive, HER2-negative. Invasive lobular carcinomas made up four of 12 ER+/PR+/HER2- tumors.

Measured with immunoSEQ multiplex PCR; TCRdb has only the in-frame clones, and not every one. The sample lists approximately 20,000 clones, 76% seen once, with about a quarter in the top ten. General study results and limits: In 14 of 16 patients, blood comparison separated tumor from normal breast. Enriched TCRB sequences shared across patients were mostly commonly generated sequences.

This clone was seen a single time. Its antigen is currently unknown. The CDR3 sequence is 17 residues long. The sequenced sample consisted of blood. The chain is built from TRBV21-1 and TRBJ2-3; TRBD2 reflects the table's D call only, with no check against the DNA. TRBV21-1 represents a pseudogene. This receptor was identified in a person aged 55-75 years with breast cancer. The CDR3: CASSKAPTGTITDTQYF. The CDR3 DNA reads TGTGCCAGCAGCAAGGCCCCGACGGGGACTATCACAGATACGCAGTATTTT.